The clone carrying this T cell receptor (beta chain) showed up just once. The entry originates in a study of control samples from healthy donors and cancer patients. TCRdb's copy holds only in-frame clones and misses some; the assay was immunoSEQ multiplex PCR. The sample comprises roughly 12,000 clones, 94% of which are singletons, and roughly a quarter rests with the top ten. Deletions cut 1 base from V and 0 bases from J, with 3 bases between. This CDR3 has 13 amino acids. Germline lookup yields CDR1 LGHNA and CDR2 YNFKEQ. Specimen: PBMCs. The clonotype originates from a man aged 65-85 years with head and neck cancer. The rearrangement uses TRBV4-2 and TRBJ1-1; D remains ambiguous. The CDR3 is CASSQAVNTEAFF. The CDR3 DNA follows: TGTGCCAGCAGCCAAGCGGTGAACACTGAAGCTTTCTTT.